This entry lists 6 T cell receptor beta chains sequenced from one sample in a study of relationships among human T cell subsets. Semiquantitative ARM-PCR amplified T cell receptor alpha and beta CDR3 regions from mRNA. Exponential amplification used communal superprimers after tagged nested gene-specific primers in ARM-PCR. One entry per CDR3 protein results from TCRdb running MiXCR on the multiplex PCR reads. Of about 7,300 distinct CDR3 sequences in the sample, around 70% were seen once. Anti-CD45RA microbeads isolated naive and transitional T cells from pooled CD4+ and CD8+ cells. The sequenced sample consisted of naive and transitional (CD45RA+) T cells sorted from blood. All receptors come from a man aged 35 to 55 in good health.

The chain has TRBV11-2 and TRBJ1-1; TRBD1 might be the D (5 bases). The length of the CDR3 is 13 residues. Germline CDR1 and CDR2: SGHAT and FQNNGV. V lost 1 base and J 3 bases, leaving 6 bases between the germline ends. In nucleotides, the CDR3 is TGTGCCAGCAGCTTAGTCAGGGACACTGAAGCTTTCTTT. Amino acids: CASSLVRDTEAFF. The full variable domain, rest sourced from reference TRBV11-2 and TRBJ1-1, is EAGVAQSPRYKIIEKRQSVAFWCNPISGHATLYWYQQILGQGPKLLIQFQNNGVVDDSQLPKDRFSAERLKGVDSTLKIQPAKLEDSAVYLCASSLVRDTEAFFGQGTRLTVV.

The CDR3 DNA reads as TGCGCCAGCAGCCGACCTACCGGGACTCCTCCCGGGCGAGAGACCCAGTACTTC. Residues: CASSRPTGTPPGRETQYF. The rearrangement joins TRBV5-1 to TRBJ2-5; weak D call: TRBD2 (6 bases). The CDR3 extends over 18 amino acids. Trimming cost V 4 bases and J 4 bases, with 26 bases left between them. The germline V gene has CDR1 SGHRS and CDR2 YFSETQ.

The sample holds a few counts of this clonotype. The genes are TRBV14 and TRBJ2-7; the D gene is possibly TRBD1 (5 bases). V was trimmed by 1 base and J by 3 bases, leaving 10 bases between them. CDR1 and CDR2 from the germline V gene are SGHDN and FVKESK. The CDR3 totals 14 residues. This chain's CDR3 is CASSQVGQGYEQYF. DNA for the CDR3: TGTGCCAGCAGCCAAGTTGGGCAGGGCTACGAGCAGTACTTC.

The CDR3 nucleotides are TGTGCCAGCAGCTCCCCTTGGCAGGGGGCAGATACGCAGTATTTT. It translates to CASSSPWQGADTQYF. The rearrangement joins TRBV5-6 to TRBJ2-3; 7 bases are shared with TRBD1. The V gene's germline CDR1 is SGHDT and CDR2 YYEEEE. This CDR3 contains 15 residues. The trim removed 3 bases at V and 4 bases at J, leaving 8 bases unmatched.

The V and J genes are TRBV13 and TRBJ2-1; tentative D call: TRBD2 (5 bases). The CDR3 is made up of 14 amino acids. CDR1 and CDR2 from the germline V gene are PRHDT and FYEKMQ (reference sequence). V lost 5 bases and J 2 bases, leaving 10 bases between the germline ends. The CDR3 loop is CASSTSGTYNEQFF. CDR3 nucleotide sequence: TGTGCCAGCAGCACCAGCGGTACCTACAATGAGCAGTTCTTC.

By sample fraction, this clonotype is medium-sized. The rearrangement links TRBV28 to TRBJ2-1, with unresolved D. The V end lost 1 base, the J end lost 0 bases, and 10 bases lay between the germline ends. The CDR3 length is 16 residues. The germline CDR1 and CDR2 sequences are MDHEN and SYDVKM. The CDR3 DNA is TGTGCCAGCAGTTTATTAGGTCCTGGCTCCTACAATGAGCAGTTCTTC. It yields the protein CASSLLGPGSYNEQFF.